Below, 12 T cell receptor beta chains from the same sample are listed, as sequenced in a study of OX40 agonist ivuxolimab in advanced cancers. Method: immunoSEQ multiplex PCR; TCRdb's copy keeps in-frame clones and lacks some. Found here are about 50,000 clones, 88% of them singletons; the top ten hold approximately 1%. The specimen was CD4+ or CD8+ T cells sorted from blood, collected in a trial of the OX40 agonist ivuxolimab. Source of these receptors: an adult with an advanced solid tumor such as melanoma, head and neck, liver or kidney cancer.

The CDR3 here is CASSISGLAGTYEQYF. CDR3 in DNA: TGTGCCAGTAGTATAAGCGGACTAGCGGGAACCTACGAGCAGTACTTC. The chain employs TRBV19 and TRBJ2-5; 12 nucleotides match TRBD2. The J call may be in error: the DNA end matches TRBJ2-7 better. Germline CDR1 reads LNHDA; CDR2 reads SQIVND (reference sequence). The CDR3 contains 16 residues.

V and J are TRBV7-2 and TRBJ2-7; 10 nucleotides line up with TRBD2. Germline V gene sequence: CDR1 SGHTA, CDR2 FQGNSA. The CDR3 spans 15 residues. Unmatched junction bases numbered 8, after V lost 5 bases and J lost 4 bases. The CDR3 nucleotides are TGTGCCAGCAGCCCCCGAGCGGGAGGGACATACGAGCAGTACTTC. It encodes CASSPRAGGTYEQYF.

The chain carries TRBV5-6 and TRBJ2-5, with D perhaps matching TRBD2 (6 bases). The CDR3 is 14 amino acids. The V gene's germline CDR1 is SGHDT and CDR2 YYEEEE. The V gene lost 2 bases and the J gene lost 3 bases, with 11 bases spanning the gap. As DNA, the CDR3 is TGTGCCAGCAGCTTCACTAGCAAGGAAGAGACCCAGTACTTC. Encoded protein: CASSFTSKEETQYF.

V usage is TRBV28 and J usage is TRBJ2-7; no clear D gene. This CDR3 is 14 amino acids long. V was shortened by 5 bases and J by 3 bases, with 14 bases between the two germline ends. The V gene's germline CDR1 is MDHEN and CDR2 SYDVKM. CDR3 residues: CASSRPQRFYEQYF. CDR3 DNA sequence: TGTGCCAGCAGTCGCCCCCAGCGCTTCTACGAGCAGTACTTC.

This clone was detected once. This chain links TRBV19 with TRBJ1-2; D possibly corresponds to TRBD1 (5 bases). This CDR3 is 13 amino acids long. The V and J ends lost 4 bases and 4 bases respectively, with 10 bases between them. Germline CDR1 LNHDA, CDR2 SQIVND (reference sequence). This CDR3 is CASSTTGFYGYTF. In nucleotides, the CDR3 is TGTGCCAGTAGTACCACAGGATTCTATGGCTACACCTTC.

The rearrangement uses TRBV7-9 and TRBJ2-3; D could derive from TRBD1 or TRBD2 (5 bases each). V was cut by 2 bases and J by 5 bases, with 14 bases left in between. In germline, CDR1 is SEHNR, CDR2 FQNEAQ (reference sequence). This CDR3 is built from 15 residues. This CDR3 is CASSLNQGVKDTQYF. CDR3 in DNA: TGTGCCAGCAGCTTAAACCAGGGAGTTAAAGATACGCAGTATTTT.

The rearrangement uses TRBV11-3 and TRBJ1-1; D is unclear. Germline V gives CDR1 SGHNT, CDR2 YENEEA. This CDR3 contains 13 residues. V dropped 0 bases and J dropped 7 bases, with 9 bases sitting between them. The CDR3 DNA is TGTGCCAGCAGCTTAGATCTGGTAGTTGAAGCTTTCTTT. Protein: CASSLDLVVEAFF.

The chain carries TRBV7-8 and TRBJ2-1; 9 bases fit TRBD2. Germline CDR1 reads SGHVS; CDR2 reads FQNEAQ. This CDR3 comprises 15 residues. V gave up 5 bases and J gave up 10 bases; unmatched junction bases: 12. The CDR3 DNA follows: TGTGCCAGCAGCCCCTACAGAGCGGGAGGCTACGAGCAGTTCTTC. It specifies CASSPYRAGGYEQFF.

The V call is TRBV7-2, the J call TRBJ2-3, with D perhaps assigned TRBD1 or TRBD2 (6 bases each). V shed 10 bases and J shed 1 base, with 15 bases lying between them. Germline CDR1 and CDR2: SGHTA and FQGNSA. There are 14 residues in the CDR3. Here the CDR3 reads CATGLGGGTDTQYF. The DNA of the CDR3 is TGTGCCACCGGTCTCGGGGGCGGCACAGATACGCAGTATTTT.

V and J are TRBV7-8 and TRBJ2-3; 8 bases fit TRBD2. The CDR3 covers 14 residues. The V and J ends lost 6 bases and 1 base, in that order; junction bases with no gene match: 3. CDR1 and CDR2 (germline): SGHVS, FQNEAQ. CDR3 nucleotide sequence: TGTGCCAGCAGACGGGGGGGGCGCACAGATACGCAGTATTTT. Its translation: CASRRGGRTDTQYF.

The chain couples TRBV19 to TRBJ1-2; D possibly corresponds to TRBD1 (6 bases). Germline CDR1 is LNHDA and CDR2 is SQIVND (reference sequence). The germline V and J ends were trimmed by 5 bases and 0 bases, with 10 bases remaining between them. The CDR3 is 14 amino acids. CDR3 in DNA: TGTGCCAGTAGTCCTCAGGGGCCTAACTATGGCTACACCTTC. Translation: CASSPQGPNYGYTF.

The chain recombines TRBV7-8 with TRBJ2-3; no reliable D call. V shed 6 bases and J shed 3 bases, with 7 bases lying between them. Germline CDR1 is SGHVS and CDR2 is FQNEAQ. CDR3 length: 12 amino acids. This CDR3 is CASSDTTDTQYF. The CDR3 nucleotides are TGTGCCAGCAGTGACACTACAGATACGCAGTATTTT.